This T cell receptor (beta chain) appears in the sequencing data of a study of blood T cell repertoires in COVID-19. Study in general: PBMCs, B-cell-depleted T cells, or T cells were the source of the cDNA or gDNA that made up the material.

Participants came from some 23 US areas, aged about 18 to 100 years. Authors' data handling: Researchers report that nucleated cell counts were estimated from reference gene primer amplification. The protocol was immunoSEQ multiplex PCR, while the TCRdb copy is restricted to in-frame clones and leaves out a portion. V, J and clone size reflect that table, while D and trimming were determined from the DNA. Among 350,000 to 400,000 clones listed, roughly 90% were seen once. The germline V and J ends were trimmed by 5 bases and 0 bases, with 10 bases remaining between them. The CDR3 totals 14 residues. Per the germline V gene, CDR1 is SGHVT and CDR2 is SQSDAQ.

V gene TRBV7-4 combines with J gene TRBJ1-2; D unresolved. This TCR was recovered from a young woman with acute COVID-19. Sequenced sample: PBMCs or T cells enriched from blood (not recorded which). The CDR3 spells CASSPWTANYGYTF. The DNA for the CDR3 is TGTGCCAGCAGCCCCTGGACTGCTAACTATGGCTACACCTTC.